Listed below are T cell receptor beta chains from one sample, sequenced in a study of OX40 agonist ivuxolimab in advanced cancers. The protocol was immunoSEQ multiplex PCR, while the TCRdb copy is restricted to in-frame clones and leaves out a portion. The data contain tens of thousands of clones, 85% to 90% of them singletons. Sequencing was performed on CD4+ or CD8+ T cells sorted from blood, taken in a trial of the OX40 agonist ivuxolimab. Every receptor here comes from an adult with an advanced solid tumor such as melanoma, head and neck, liver or kidney cancer. CDR3s include the opening cysteine and the closing phenylalanine or tryptophan.

>TRBV6-1|TRBJ1-2
CASRTGEGYGYTF
>TRBV2|TRBJ2-1
CASRSGTVNPGEQFF
>TRBV28|TRBJ2-3
CASSLFKLAGAEDTQYF
>TRBV5-1|TRBJ1-5
CASSLAGDSNQPQHF
>TRBV4-2|TRBJ2-1
CASSQGRTGQFF
>TRBV30|TRBJ2-3
CACLIGTDTQYF
>TRBV28|TRBJ1-5
CASTPPQHF
>TRBV2|TRBJ2-7
CASSYGTAGQYF
>TRBV29-1|TRBJ1-2
CSVEAGQGDYGYTF
>TRBV5-6|TRBJ2-1
CASGGIVEQFF
>TRBV5-1|-
CASSLDEGNYEQYF
>TRBV6-5|TRBJ1-3
CASSYKGESGNTIYF
>TRBV6-1|TRBJ2-5
CASSPSRVETQYF
>TRBV7-9|TRBJ1-1
CASTGPANTEAFF
>TRBV5-1|TRBJ1-1
CASSLGLGGRYTEAFF
>TRBV28|TRBJ2-3
CASSFTTDTQYF
>TRBV5-1|TRBJ2-3
CASSPRPGEVGTDTQYF
>TRBV2|TRBJ1-5
CASEMEGTYQPQHF
>TRBV6-5|TRBJ2-2
CASSYRGVQTGELFF
>TRBV14|TRBJ1-1
CASSHHGGGTEAFF
>TRBV7-2|TRBJ1-2
CASSLQNYGYTF
>TRBV19|TRBJ2-7
CATRDVFYEQYF
>TRBV5-1|TRBJ2-1
CASSAHQVGVEQFF
>TRBV5-4|TRBJ2-3
CASSSGSTDTQYF
>TRBV19|TRBJ2-7
CATEGESYEQYF
>TRBV19|TRBJ2-3
CASSPQRGRGGDTQYF
>TRBV19|TRBJ1-6
CASSIGPGRNSPLHF
>TRBV7-9|TRBJ2-7
CASSHGGVSYEQYF
>TRBV19|TRBJ2-7
CASSILLETYEQYF
>TRBV19|TRBJ2-1
CASSSGAMDFNEQFF
>TRBV27|TRBJ1-2
CASKLTLGTYGYTF
>TRBV28|TRBJ1-5
CASSVPGSNQPQHF
>TRBV10-3|TRBJ2-3
CAIGRRDWDTDTQYF
>TRBV9|TRBJ2-7
CASSVEQNSYEQYF
>TRBV28|TRBJ1-1
CASSVMNTEAFF